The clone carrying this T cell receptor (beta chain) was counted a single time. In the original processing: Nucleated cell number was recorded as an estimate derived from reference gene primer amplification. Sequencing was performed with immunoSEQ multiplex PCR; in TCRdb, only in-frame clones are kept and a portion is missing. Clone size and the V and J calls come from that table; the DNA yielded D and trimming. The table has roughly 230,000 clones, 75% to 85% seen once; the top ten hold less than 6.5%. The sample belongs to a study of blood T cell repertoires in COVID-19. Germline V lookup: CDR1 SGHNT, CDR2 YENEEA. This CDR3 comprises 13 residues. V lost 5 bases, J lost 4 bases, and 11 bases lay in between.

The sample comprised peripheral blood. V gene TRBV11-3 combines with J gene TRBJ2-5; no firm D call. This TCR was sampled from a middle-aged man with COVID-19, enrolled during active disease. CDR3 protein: CASSKSFRETQYF. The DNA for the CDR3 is TGTGCCAGCAGCAAAAGCTTTAGAGAGACCCAGTACTTC.